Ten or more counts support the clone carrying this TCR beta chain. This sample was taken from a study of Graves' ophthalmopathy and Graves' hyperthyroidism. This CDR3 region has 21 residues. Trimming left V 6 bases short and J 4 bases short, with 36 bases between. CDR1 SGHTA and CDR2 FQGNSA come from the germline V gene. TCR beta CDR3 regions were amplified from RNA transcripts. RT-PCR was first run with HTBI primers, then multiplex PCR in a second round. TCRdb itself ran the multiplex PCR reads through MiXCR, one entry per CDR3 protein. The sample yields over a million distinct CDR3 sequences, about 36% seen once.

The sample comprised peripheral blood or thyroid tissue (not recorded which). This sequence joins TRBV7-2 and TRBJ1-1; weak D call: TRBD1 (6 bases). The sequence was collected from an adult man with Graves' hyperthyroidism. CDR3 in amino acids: CASRPQESGARANARGTEAFF. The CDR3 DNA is TGTGCCAGCAGGCCCCAAGAGTCGGGGGCGCGAGCCAATGCCAGGGGCACTGAAGCTTTCTTT.